The 14 T cell receptor beta chains below come from one sample, sequenced in a study of spatial heterogeneity in lung cancer. TCRdb reprocessed the 5' RACE reads with MiXCR, giving one entry per CDR3 protein. In the table there are over 50,000 distinct CDR3 sequences, roughly 6.4% of which are singletons. Time point specified: sample taken at primary tumor resection. The sequenced sample was PBMCs, obtained at surgery. The receptors derive from a female donor with early-stage non-small cell lung cancer.

This clonotype was seen many times. The CDR3 protein is CASSLTGSGNNEQFF. For the CDR3, the DNA is TGTGCCAGCAGCTTAACGGGAAGCGGGAACAATGAGCAGTTCTTC. The V and J genes are TRBV7-3 and TRBJ2-1, with TRBD2 identical over 7 bases. The CDR3 loop spans 15 amino acids. Germline values: CDR1 SGHTA, CDR2 FQGTGA. V dropped 0 bases and J dropped 5; count of bases not matched to a gene: 4.

This clonotype was recorded a few times. The chain links TRBV7-3 to TRBJ2-7; TRBD2 matches 12 bases. V gave up 8 bases and J gave up 1 base; unmatched junction bases: 15. The CDR3 contains 18 residues. The germline V gene encodes CDR1 SGHTA and CDR2 FQGTGA. The CDR3 sequence is CASSRPLAGGPSSYEQYF. The CDR3 DNA reads TGTGCCAGCTCCCGCCCCCTAGCGGGAGGGCCGAGTTCCTACGAGCAGTACTTC.

The rearrangement uses TRBV10-3 and TRBJ1-1, with D unresolved. V was trimmed by 3 bases and J by 1 base, leaving 12 bases between them. This CDR3 is built from 15 residues. The germline gives CDR1 ENHRY, CDR2 SYGVKD. The CDR3 here is CAISDSIEWNTEAFF. In nucleotides, the CDR3 is TGTGCCATCAGTGATTCGATTGAATGGAACACTGAAGCTTTCTTT.

This clonotype has a handful of counts. The J gene is TRBJ2-5, the V gene TRBV19; either TRBD1 or TRBD2 may supply D (6 bases each). V lost 4 bases and J lost 5, with 20 bases in between. Per the germline V gene, CDR1 is LNHDA and CDR2 is SQIVND (reference sequence). CDR3 length: 16 amino acids. The CDR3 DNA reads as TGTGCCAGTAGTAGAGACTCCCGGGGGCGCAGGGAGACCCAGTACTTC. Translating gives CASSRDSRGRRETQYF.

CDR3 coding DNA: TGTGCCAGCAGTTACTCGGTGGGGCGCACCGGGGAGCTGTTTTTT. The encoded protein is CASSYSVGRTGELFF. V usage is TRBV6-5 and J usage is TRBJ2-2, with D perhaps TRBD1 (5 bases). Germline-derived CDR1 and CDR2 are MNHEY and SVGAGI. CDR3 length equals 15 residues. Trimming stripped 0 bases from V and 4 bases from J, with 9 bases between.

This clonotype was found many times. V gene TRBV29-1 combines with J gene TRBJ2-3, with no clear D. This CDR3 comprises 11 residues. Germline V gives CDR1 SQVTM, CDR2 ANQGSEA. Trimming took off 6 bases at V and 3 bases at J, with 7 bases between the two ends. The CDR3 sequence: CSVPGTDTQYF. The DNA of the CDR3 is TGCAGCGTACCCGGAACAGATACGCAGTATTTT.

This clonotype occurred many times. V and J are TRBV14 and TRBJ1-1; D possibly corresponds to TRBD1 (6 bases). The CDR3 loop spans 13 amino acids. The germline V gene encodes CDR1 SGHDN and CDR2 FVKESK. Trimming pared 1 base from V and 7 bases from J, leaving 10 bases between. The CDR3 DNA reads as TGTGCCAGCAGCCAAGCCAGGGGAGGTGAAGCTTTCTTT. This translates into CASSQARGGEAFF.

The chain uses TRBV20-1 and TRBJ2-1; 7 bases are a match to TRBD2. V lost 3 bases, J lost 7 bases, and 12 bases stayed unmatched. The germline CDR1 and CDR2 sequences are DFQATT and SNEGSKA (reference sequence). The CDR3 contains 15 residues. The CDR3 is CSASLYAGVLNEQFF. The CDR3 nucleotides are TGCAGTGCTAGCCTCTACGCGGGAGTGTTAAATGAGCAGTTCTTC.

This clonotype was observed a few times. The rearrangement joins TRBV7-6 to TRBJ1-2, with D tentatively TRBD1 (5 bases). CDR1 is SGHVS and CDR2 is FNYEAQ in the germline V gene. The length of the CDR3 is 12 residues. The V and J ends lost 1 base and 6 bases respectively, with 6 bases between them. The CDR3 nucleotides read TGTGCCAGCAGCTTAGGGGGGAATGGCTACACCTTC. It encodes CASSLGGNGYTF. The full variable domain, with the rest looked up from reference TRBV7-6 and TRBJ1-2, is GAGVSQSPRYKVTKRGQDVALRCDPISGHVSLYWYRQALGQGPEFLTYFNYEAQQDKSGLPNDRFSAERPEGSISTLTIQRTEQRDSAMYRCASSLGGNGYTFGSGTRLTVV.

This clonotype was found many times. The chain is built from TRBV10-3 and TRBJ2-3; 7 bases fit TRBD2. Per germline, CDR1 ENHRY and CDR2 SYGVKD. The length of the CDR3 is 14 residues. With V trimmed by 8 bases and J by 3 bases, 8 bases remained unmatched. The CDR3 DNA follows: TGTGCCATCCGAGCGGGACGATTGACAGATACGCAGTATTTT. Residues: CAIRAGRLTDTQYF.

This chain uses TRBV20-1 with TRBJ2-3; D call uncertain. Germline V gene sequence: CDR1 DFQATT, CDR2 SNEGSKA (reference sequence). This CDR3 is 11 amino acids long. Deletions cut 3 bases from V and 4 bases from J, with 5 bases between. The CDR3 DNA is TGCAGTGCTAGGGCGGCAGATACGCAGTATTTT. Translation: CSARAADTQYF.

This clonotype was counted only a few times. The V call is TRBV5-1, the J call TRBJ2-2; TRBD2 matches at 7 bases. The CDR3 covers 14 residues. Germline V gene data show CDR1 as SGHRS and CDR2 as YFSETQ. V trimming: 2 bases; J trimming: 5 bases; junction bases outside the gene matches: 3. The CDR3, as DNA: TGCGCCAGCAGCTTAGCGGGGCGGACCGGGGAGCTGTTTTTT. Amino acids: CASSLAGRTGELFF.

This clonotype was observed a handful of times. One junction end disagrees with the germline gene, perhaps due to a read error. V gene TRBV7-7 combines with J gene TRBJ1-3; no clear D gene. This CDR3 spans 15 amino acids. Germline V lookup: CDR1 SSHAT, CDR2 FNYEAQ (reference sequence). CDR3 loop: CASSLNSFSGNTIYF. CDR3 in DNA: TGTGCTAGCAGCTTGAACAGTTTCTCTGGAAACACCATATATTTT.

The chain employs TRBV5-1 and TRBJ1-4; a possible D gene is TRBD1 (5 bases). V shed 2 bases and J shed 3 bases, with 14 bases lying between them. This CDR3 region has 16 residues. The germline V gene has CDR1 SGHRS and CDR2 YFSETQ. As DNA, the CDR3 is TGCGCCAGCAGCTTACAGGTCTCCGCGGCTAATGAAAAACTGTTTTTT. Translated, it gives CASSLQVSAANEKLFF.